This entry lists 17 T cell receptor beta chains sequenced from one sample in a study of T cell repertoires in cytomegalovirus infection. Their target antigens are unknown. MiXCR, run by TCRdb on the reads, gives a single entry per CDR3 protein. The table includes a few hundred thousand distinct CDR3 sequences, approximately 22% detected once. Sample: cultured PBMCs, taken from culture after CMV antigen stimulation. The receptors derive from a human donor in good health (CMV status not recorded). Some clones in this sample may be carry-over from other donors' samples.

The J gene is TRBJ2-7, the V gene TRBV2; the match to TRBD1 covers 8 bases. The CDR3 totals 14 residues. CDR1 and CDR2 from the germline V gene are SNHLY and FYNNEI. The junction had 4 bases not matched to a gene; V was cut back by 4 bases and J by 2 bases. Here the CDR3 reads CASSGQGPAYEQYV. The CDR3 region has the DNA TGTGCCAGCAGTGGACAGGGGCCGGCCTACGAGCAGTACGTC.

This clonotype showed up just once. V and J are TRBV20-1 and TRBJ2-1, with a possible D match to TRBD2 (6 bases). The CDR3 contains 15 residues. The V gene lost 0 bases and the J gene lost 8 bases, with 17 bases spanning the gap. From germline, CDR1 is DFQATT and CDR2 SNEGSKA (reference sequence). CDR3 coding DNA: TGCAGTGCTAGAGATTTCTTAGCGGATGACGATGAGCAGTTCTTC. Its protein product is CSARDFLADDDEQFF.

This clonotype appeared a few times. This chain uses TRBV11-2 with TRBJ1-1; D not resolved. V dropped 1 base and J dropped 1 base, with 10 bases sitting between them. The length of the CDR3 is 15 residues. In germline, CDR1 is SGHAT, CDR2 FQNNGV. The CDR3 spells CASSLVGRGNTEAFF. The CDR3 bases are TGTGCCAGCAGCTTAGTCGGACGGGGGAACACTGAAGCTTTCTTT.

This clonotype was observed a few times. The chain couples TRBV5-4 to TRBJ2-1; no clear D. V was clipped by 3 bases and J by 9 bases, with 13 bases between them. Germline V gene data show CDR1 as SGHNT and CDR2 as YYREEE (reference sequence). This CDR3 has 13 residues. CDR3 coding DNA: TGTGCCAGCAGCTCGCCATTCCAAGGTGAGCAGTTCTTC. Protein sequence: CASSSPFQGEQFF.

This clonotype was picked up a small number of times. CDR3 bases: TGTGCCAGCAGCTCTCCCCGAAGGGGCGAGGGCTACACCTTC. Its protein product is CASSSPRRGEGYTF. The chain combines TRBV7-9 with TRBJ1-2; D may be TRBD1 (5 bases). V lost 4 bases and J lost 8, with 17 bases in between. The CDR3 contains 14 residues. Germline assignment: CDR1 SEHNR and CDR2 FQNEAQ (reference sequence). The variable domain in full, completed from reference TRBV7-9 and TRBJ1-2, reads DTGVSQNPRHKITKRGQNVTFRCDPISEHNRLYWYRQTLGQGPEFLTYFQNEAQLEKSRLLSDRFSAERPKGSFSTLEIQRTEQGDSAMYLCASSSPRRGEGYTFGSGTRLTVV.

The chain carries TRBV13 and TRBJ2-7, with 7 bases that match TRBD1. This CDR3 is 15 amino acids long. The V segment lost 4 bases and the J segment 3 bases; nucleotides outside the gene matches: 9. The germline CDR1 and CDR2 sequences are PRHDT and FYEKMQ (reference sequence). Written as DNA, the CDR3 is TGTGCCAGCAGCTCTTCCGGGACAGACCGCTACGAGCAGTACTTC. Its translation: CASSSSGTDRYEQYF.

This clonotype turned up a few times. The gene calls are TRBV5-8 and TRBJ1-1, with 12 bases fitting TRBD1. Germline V CDR1 and CDR2: SGHTS, YDEGEE. V shed 3 bases, J shed 8 bases, and the junction held 8 bases outside the gene matches. The CDR3 spans 15 residues. CDR3 sequence reads: CASSWGQGALPEAFF. CDR3 in DNA: TGTGCCAGCAGCTGGGGACAGGGGGCCTTGCCCGAAGCTTTCTTT.

This clonotype was recorded at least ten times. The chain carries TRBV28 and TRBJ2-7; D call uncertain. Germline V lookup: CDR1 MDHEN, CDR2 SYDVKM. V was shortened by 10 bases and J by 0 bases, with 16 bases between the two germline ends. The CDR3 contains 14 residues. CDR3 coding DNA: TGTGCCAACTCCCCGGGCTCGAGCTCCTACGAGCAGTACTTC. Protein sequence: CANSPGSSSYEQYF.

This clonotype was observed a handful of times. V and J are TRBV7-2 and TRBJ1-4, with a tentative D call TRBD1 (5 bases). This CDR3 has 14 residues. Germline lookup yields CDR1 SGHTA and CDR2 FQGNSA. Between the trimmed V and J ends, which lost 5 bases and 12 bases, there was a span of 19 bases. CDR3 protein: CASSLTGTSGELFF. The CDR3 DNA reads as TGTGCCAGCAGCCTGACTGGGACGTCGGGGGAACTGTTTTTT.

J is TRBJ2-5 and V is TRBV5-1, with D unresolved. The CDR3 contains 12 residues. V dropped 4 bases and J dropped 1 base, with 5 bases sitting between them. Germline CDR1 is SGHRS and CDR2 is YFSETQ. For the CDR3, the DNA is TGCGCCAGCAGCACAACCCAAGAGACCCAGTACTTC. Translation: CASSTTQETQYF.

The CDR3 reads CSAGPGAGAYEQYF. The CDR3 bases are TGCAGTGCCGGCCCAGGTGCGGGAGCCTACGAGCAGTACTTC. This chain joins TRBV20-1 and TRBJ2-7; 7 bases are shared with TRBD2. The CDR3 totals 14 residues. J was trimmed by 2 bases and V by 6 bases; bases with no gene match: 10. Germline loops: CDR1 DFQATT, CDR2 SNEGSKA (reference sequence).

A single count supports this clonotype. This chain links TRBV20-1 with TRBJ2-7, with 9 bases fitting TRBD1. Germline CDR1 reads DFQATT; CDR2 reads SNEGSKA (reference sequence). This CDR3 has 13 residues. Trimming cost V 3 bases and J 4 bases; bases outside gene matches: 4. CDR3 sequence reads: CSARRTGVYEQYF. The CDR3 DNA reads as TGCAGTGCTAGGCGGACAGGGGTATACGAGCAGTACTTC.

Many counts were recorded for this clonotype. The rearrangement uses TRBV6-5 and TRBJ2-5; no reliable D call. Deletions cut 2 bases from V and 5 bases from J, with 6 bases between. CDR3 length: 12 amino acids. CDR1 MNHEY and CDR2 SVGAGI come from the germline V gene. In DNA form, the CDR3 reads TGTGCCAGCAGTTACCCTGCGGAGACCCAGTACTTC. Amino acids: CASSYPAETQYF.

This clonotype was seen ten or more times. The chain is built from TRBV7-8 and TRBJ1-5; 8 bases are a match to TRBD1. The CDR3 loop spans 19 amino acids. J lost 4 bases, V lost 5 bases, and 19 bases had no gene match. Looked up from germline, CDR1 is SGHVS and CDR2 is FQNEAQ. DNA of the CDR3: TGTGCCAGCAGCCTGTTGGCAGGGGGCGCAGATTGGTCAAATCAGCCCCAGCATTTT. Its translation: CASSLLAGGADWSNQPQHF.

V usage is TRBV28 and J usage is TRBJ1-6, with 8 bases aligning to TRBD1. Looked up from germline, CDR1 is MDHEN and CDR2 is SYDVKM. The V segment lost 5 bases and the J segment 10 bases; nucleotides outside the gene matches: 13. This CDR3 contains 16 residues. The CDR3 nucleotides are TGTGCCAGCAGTCCGGCTGGAGGACAGGGTAGCTCACCCCTCCACTTT. Translated, it gives CASSPAGGQGSSPLHF.

This clonotype was seen a few times. The chain has TRBV20-1 and TRBJ2-7; possibly TRBD2 for D (5 bases). The V gene's germline CDR1 is DFQATT and CDR2 SNEGSKA (reference sequence). This CDR3 has 13 amino acids. Trimming cost V 3 bases and J 0 bases, with 9 bases left between them. CDR3 sequence reads: CSASGGSSYEQYV. The CDR3 nucleotides read TGCAGTGCTAGCGGAGGTAGCTCCTACGAGCAGTACGTC.

Ten or more counts support this clonotype. Because the CDR3's place on the DNA is in doubt, the DNA is left out and the CDR3 is given as listed by TCRdb. The J gene is TRBJ1-2, the V gene TRBV28; the D segment call TRBD1 is taken from the table without a DNA check. The CDR3 is made up of 14 amino acids, end residues included. Germline V gene lookup returns CDR1 MDHEN and CDR2 SYDVKM. CDR3 residues: CASIRARANYGYTF.